This TCR beta chain was profiled in a study of control samples from healthy donors and cancer patients. Germline V gives CDR1 LGHNT, CDR2 FRNRAP. There are 17 residues in the CDR3. Trimming shortened V by 4 bases and J by 0 bases, and 17 bases separated the two germline ends. Only in-frame clones appear in the TCRdb table, and some are missing; sequencing was by immunoSEQ multiplex PCR. The sample lists under 200,000 clones, 80% to 90% occurring once. The sequence derives from a woman aged 30 to 39 in good health. Specimen: blood. The V gene is TRBV12-5, the J gene TRBJ2-3; D might be TRBD1 or TRBD2, each matching 5 bases. CDR3 sequence reads: CASGSGLVSTSTDTQYF. The DNA of the CDR3 is TGTGCTAGTGGTTCGGGGCTAGTTTCCACTAGCACAGATACGCAGTATTTT.